The 10 T cell receptor beta chains below all came from one sample that was sequenced in a study of CD4 T cells in relation to SARS-CoV-2 and coronaviruses. CD4+ T cells from unexposed donors were obtained before the COVID-19 pandemic (2011-2018). The cells were cultured for about ten days before CD4+ T cells were isolated. Repertoires were generated with immunoSEQ multiplex PCR, while TCRdb's copy carries only in-frame clones and drops some. The table lists approximately 26,000 clones, 73% of them singletons. These receptors have no known antigen. The material sequenced was CD4+ T cells from PBMCs, cultured in vitro. The receptors were sampled from a human donor in good health.

This clone was counted a few times. This chain uses TRBV3-1 (or the pseudogene TRBV3-2) with TRBJ1-2; 8 nucleotides line up with TRBD1. Germline CDR1 LGHDT, CDR2 YNNKEL (reference sequence). The CDR3 runs to 14 residues. With 5 bases clipped from V and 0 bases from J, the junction kept 2 bases outside the gene matches. The chain's CDR3 is CASSLQGANYGYTF. CDR3 bases: TGTGCCAGCAGCTTACAGGGGGCTAACTATGGCTACACCTTC.

The V call is TRBV18, the J call TRBJ2-4; 10 bases are a match to TRBD2. V shed 0 bases and J 12 bases; nucleotides not matched to a gene: 11. The CDR3 has 16 amino acids. Germline V gene sequence: CDR1 KGHSH, CDR2 LQKENI. CDR3 nucleotides: TGTGCCAGCTCACCACCCAACGGACTAGCGGCCCCGACTCAGTACTTC. Protein: CASSPPNGLAAPTQYF.

This chain joins TRBV25-1 and TRBJ1-1; D is unresolved. The CDR3 runs to 12 residues. Trimming removed 7 bases at V and 1 base at J, with 7 bases between. The germline gives CDR1 MGHDK, CDR2 SYGVNS. The CDR3 loop reads CASKKGNTEAFF. The DNA for the CDR3 is TGTGCCAGCAAGAAGGGGAACACTGAAGCTTTCTTT.

The gene calls are TRBV7-9 and TRBJ1-1, with D unresolved. In germline, CDR1 is SEHNR, CDR2 FQNEAQ (reference sequence). This CDR3 has 13 residues. The V end lost 4 bases, the J end lost 1 base, and 7 bases lay between the germline ends. CDR3 coding DNA: TGTGCCAGCAGCTCCCAGCGGAACACTGAAGCTTTCTTT. Protein: CASSSQRNTEAFF.

CDR3 sequence reads: CASSSERGTDTQYF. CDR3 nucleotide sequence: TGTGCCAGCAGCTCCGAGCGGGGCACAGATACGCAGTATTTT. The chain uses TRBV7-2 and TRBJ2-3; TRBD2 is a possible D gene (6 bases). This CDR3 is built from 14 residues. The germline V gene encodes CDR1 SGHTA and CDR2 FQGNSA. The V and J ends lost 4 bases and 1 base respectively, with 9 bases between them.

The J gene is TRBJ2-2, the V gene TRBV7-2; D may be TRBD1 (5 bases). Trimming left V 6 bases short and J 6 bases short, with 14 bases between. CDR1 is SGHTA and CDR2 is FQGNSA in the germline V gene. This CDR3 contains 14 residues. CDR3 sequence: CASRQAQGAGELFF. In DNA form, the CDR3 reads TGTGCCAGCAGACAGGCCCAAGGGGCCGGGGAGCTGTTTTTT.

V and J are TRBV5-1 and TRBJ1-1; TRBD1 might be the D (5 bases). Trimming took 2 bases from V and 0 from J, leaving 5 bases between them. The CDR3 has 13 amino acids. CDR1 is SGHRS, CDR2 YFSETQ, per germline. For the CDR3, the DNA is TGCGCCAGCAGCTTAGGGGTGAACACTGAAGCTTTCTTT. Encoded protein: CASSLGVNTEAFF.

V is TRBV6-4 and J is TRBJ2-3; weak D call: TRBD1 (6 bases). Looked up from germline, CDR1 is MRHNA and CDR2 is SNTAGT. Deletions cut 10 bases from V and 4 bases from J, with 18 bases between. The CDR3 length is 14 residues. CDR3 nucleotide sequence: TGTGCCACCAGCAGGGGCCAGGGCGCAGATACGCAGTATTTT. This encodes CATSRGQGADTQYF.

This chain joins TRBV19 and TRBJ2-5, with D possibly matching TRBD1 (7 bases). Trimming cost V 2 bases and J 4 bases, with 11 bases left between them. The CDR3 length is 14 residues. Germline CDR1 and CDR2: LNHDA and SQIVND (reference sequence). DNA of the CDR3: TGTGCCAGTAGTATAAACAGGGGAGGAGAGACCCAGTACTTC. Translated, it gives CASSINRGGETQYF.

The chain has TRBV4-2 and TRBJ2-3; D remains ambiguous. Germline V lookup: CDR1 LGHNA, CDR2 YNFKEQ. Trimming removed 0 bases from V and 4 bases from J, with 8 bases in between. There are 14 residues in the CDR3. The CDR3 is CASSQDLTADTQYF. The CDR3 DNA sequence: TGTGCCAGCAGCCAAGATCTCACCGCAGATACGCAGTATTTT.